These 30 T cell receptor beta chains were sequenced from one sample in a study of graft-versus-host responses after intestinal transplantation. TCRdb's table, derived via immunoSEQ multiplex PCR, lists solely in-frame clones and lacks some. The sample consists of fewer than 25,000 clones, about 60% of them appearing once. Material: alloreactive CD4+ T cells from a mixed lymphocyte reaction culture, obtained before intestinal transplant. Noted subset: CFSE-low proliferating T cells sorted from approximately 6-day pre-transplant mixed lymphocyte reaction (GvH or HvG direction). All receptors come from a human patient who received an intestinal transplant.

The genes are TRBV18 and TRBJ2-1; D is undetermined. This CDR3 comprises 16 residues. CDR1 and CDR2 from the germline V gene are KGHSH and LQKENI. V dropped 1 base and J dropped 0 bases, with 10 bases sitting between them. For the CDR3, the DNA is TGTGCCAGCTCACCACGGCAGGCACACTCCTACAATGAGCAGTTCTTC. It yields the protein CASSPRQAHSYNEQFF.

The chain couples TRBV10-3 to TRBJ1-1; D is perhaps TRBD1 (5 bases). V lost 3 bases and J lost 4, with 12 bases in between. Germline V gives CDR1 ENHRY, CDR2 SYGVKD. The CDR3 extends over 14 amino acids. The CDR3 DNA reads as TGTGCCATCAGTGATACCTGGGGGGGCACTGAAGCTTTCTTT. The encoded protein is CAISDTWGGTEAFF.

The chain carries TRBV29-1 and TRBJ1-3; D is possibly TRBD1 (5 bases). V shed 4 bases and J shed 0 bases, with 7 bases lying between them. Germline CDR1 SQVTM, CDR2 ANQGSEA. The CDR3 length is 13 residues. CDR3 in DNA: TGCAGCGTTGCGGGGGTCTCTGGAAACACCATATATTTT. Translating gives CSVAGVSGNTIYF.

This clone was picked up a small number of times. The rearrangement links TRBV5-6 to TRBJ2-1; 9 positions agree with TRBD2. CDR1 and CDR2 (germline): SGHDT, YYEEEE. This CDR3 is built from 15 residues. Trimming took 0 bases from V and 5 from J; bases not matched to a gene: 3. The CDR3 spells CASSLVAGANNEQFF. The CDR3 DNA is TGTGCCAGCAGCTTGGTAGCGGGGGCCAACAATGAGCAGTTCTTC.

This sequence joins TRBV15 and TRBJ2-3, with TRBD2 identical over 7 bases. The trim removed 3 bases at V and 0 bases at J, leaving 9 bases unmatched. The CDR3 consists of 17 residues. Germline CDR1 reads LNHNV; CDR2 reads YYDKDF (reference sequence). For the CDR3, the DNA is TGTGCCACCAGCAGGTCCTTTGGCGGGGGTAGCACAGATACGCAGTATTTT. This encodes CATSRSFGGGSTDTQYF.

This clone was counted between two and nine times. The V and J genes are TRBV27 and TRBJ2-1, with D possibly TRBD2 on 6 matching bases. This CDR3 region has 14 residues. Germline values: CDR1 MNHEY, CDR2 SMNVEV (reference sequence). Between the trimmed V and J ends, which lost 7 bases and 0 bases, there was a span of 10 bases. The CDR3 loop is CASMSGSSYNEQFF. The CDR3 coding sequence is TGTGCCAGCATGTCCGGGAGCTCCTACAATGAGCAGTTCTTC.

This CDR3 is CSVTRDRGNYGYTF. The CDR3 bases are TGCAGCGTTACCCGGGACAGGGGTAACTATGGCTACACCTTC. The rearrangement joins TRBV29-1 to TRBJ1-2; TRBD1 matches 10 bases. The CDR3 is 14 residues long. Germline V lookup: CDR1 SQVTM, CDR2 ANQGSEA. J lost 1 base, V lost 5 bases, and 4 bases had no gene match. The full variable domain, its missing parts supplied by reference TRBV29-1 and TRBJ1-2, is SAVISQKPSRDICQRGTSLTIQCQVDSQVTMMFWYRQQPGQSLTLIATANQGSEATYESGFVIDKFPISRPNLTFSTLTVSNMSPEDSSIYLCSVTRDRGNYGYTFGSGTRLTVV.

This chain links TRBV27 with TRBJ1-1, with a possible D match to TRBD1 (6 bases). Germline CDR1 is MNHEY and CDR2 is SMNVEV (reference sequence). V lost 8 bases and J 3 bases, leaving 19 bases between the germline ends. The CDR3 is 15 residues long. The CDR3, as DNA: TGTGCCAGCCGTCCTCGAGGGGGTACGGACACTGAAGCTTTCTTT. Encoded protein: CASRPRGGTDTEAFF.

In its sample, this clone ranks as medium-sized. V is TRBV6-1 and J is TRBJ1-2; 7 bases match TRBD1. Germline values: CDR1 MNHNS, CDR2 SASEGT. The CDR3 runs to 17 residues. Trimming cost V 4 bases and J 2 bases; bases outside gene matches: 13. CDR3 bases: TGTGCCAGCAGTGGTAGAGACAGGGAAGTAGGGAACTATGGCTACACCTTC. This encodes CASSGRDREVGNYGYTF.

The rearrangement links TRBV7-2 to TRBJ2-5, with 9 bases fitting TRBD1. J lost 7 bases, V lost 2 bases, and 14 bases had no gene match. In germline, CDR1 is SGHTA, CDR2 FQGNSA. The CDR3 spans 17 residues. CDR3 nucleotide sequence: TGTGCCAGCAGCTTAACTGGGACAGGGAAGGTCCGGGCGACCCAGTACTTC. Its protein is CASSLTGTGKVRATQYF.

The genes are TRBV30 and TRBJ1-6, with D possibly TRBD1 on 5 matching bases. CDR3 length equals 13 residues. The germline gives CDR1 GTSNPN, CDR2 SVGIG (reference sequence). The V end was cut by 3 bases, the J end by 6 bases, with 9 bases between. CDR3 in DNA: TGTGCCTGGAGGGGGCGCGGTAATTCACCCCTCCACTTT. Translated, it gives CAWRGRGNSPLHF. The whole variable domain, remainder taken from reference TRBV30 and TRBJ1-6, is SQTIHQWPATLVQPVGSPLSLECTVEGTSNPNLYWYRQAAGRGLQLLFYSVGIGQISSEVPQNLSASRPQDRQFILSSKKLLLSDSGFYLCAWRGRGNSPLHFGNGTRLTVT.

This clone appeared a few times. The chain links TRBV27 to TRBJ2-7; D ambiguous. With 8 bases removed from V and 8 bases from J, the gap between germline ends came to 19 bases. Germline values: CDR1 MNHEY, CDR2 SMNVEV (reference sequence). The CDR3 contains 13 residues. CDR3 in amino acids: CASSTFPILKQYF. The CDR3 bases are TGTGCCAGCTCGACATTCCCTATATTGAAGCAGTACTTC.

This clone was detected only a few times. CDR3 loop: CASSPWTGSYNEQFF. The DNA for the CDR3 is TGTGCCAGCAGCCCCTGGACTGGATCCTACAATGAGCAGTTCTTC. This chain uses TRBV11-2 with TRBJ2-1; possible D gene TRBD2, 5 bases. The V gene lost 5 bases and the J gene lost 1 base, with 12 bases spanning the gap. The germline V gene has CDR1 SGHAT and CDR2 FQNNGV. CDR3 length: 15 residues.

This chain links TRBV2 with TRBJ1-2, with 8 bases identical to TRBD1. Germline lookup yields CDR1 SNHLY and CDR2 FYNNEI. The J segment lost 2 bases and the V segment lost 4 bases, leaving 3 bases of the junction unmatched. The CDR3 consists of 14 residues. CDR3 region: CASSGTGRNYGYTF. In DNA, the CDR3 is TGTGCCAGCAGTGGGACAGGGCGAAACTATGGCTACACCTTC.

This clone was observed a few times. The rearrangement uses TRBV6-6 and TRBJ1-1; D gene unclear. Germline-derived CDR1 and CDR2 are MNHNY and SVGAGI (reference sequence). V gave up 6 bases and J gave up 4 bases, with 12 bases separating them. This CDR3 is 13 amino acids long. CDR3 amino acids: CASSEAGFTEAFF. The CDR3 DNA is TGTGCCAGCAGCGAGGCGGGGTTCACTGAAGCTTTCTTT.

This chain connects TRBV6-5 to TRBJ1-3; D is unclear. The CDR3 consists of 13 residues. V lost 3 bases and J lost 2, with 5 bases in between. The germline V gene encodes CDR1 MNHEY and CDR2 SVGAGI. The chain's CDR3 is CASSYIPGNTIYF. The CDR3 coding sequence is TGTGCCAGCAGTTATATCCCTGGAAACACCATATATTTT.

This sequence joins TRBV6-5 and TRBJ2-3; 10 bases agree with TRBD2. J gave up 6 bases and V 1 base, and 4 bases lay outside the gene matches. This CDR3 spans 15 amino acids. Germline values: CDR1 MNHEY, CDR2 SVGAGI. CDR3 sequence (DNA): TGTGCCAGCAGTTACTGGGGACTAGCGTTCGATACGCAGTATTTT. The encoded protein is CASSYWGLAFDTQYF.

The chain joins TRBV9 to TRBJ2-1; 7 bases align to TRBD2. This CDR3 has 14 amino acids. The junction had 7 bases not matched to a gene; V was cut back by 6 bases and J by 4 bases. CDR1 is SGDLS, CDR2 YYNGEE, per germline. In DNA, the CDR3 is TGTGCCAGCAACCCAGCGGGGTGGTACAATGAGCAGTTCTTC. This gives the protein CASNPAGWYNEQFF.

V is TRBV27 and J is TRBJ2-7, with D possibly TRBD1 on 6 matching bases. The V and J ends lost 7 bases and 5 bases respectively, with 15 bases between them. Germline assignment: CDR1 MNHEY and CDR2 SMNVEV (reference sequence). CDR3 length: 13 amino acids. The CDR3 reads CASKFIYRDEQYF. For the CDR3, the DNA is TGTGCCAGCAAGTTTATATACAGGGACGAGCAGTACTTC.

The V gene is TRBV5-5, the J gene TRBJ2-7; 7 nucleotides match TRBD2. The V gene's germline CDR1 is SGHKS and CDR2 YYEKEE (reference sequence). The CDR3 loop spans 14 amino acids. Trimming removed 3 bases from V and 1 base from J; junction bases left unmatched: 4. This CDR3 reads CASSWGTNSYEQYF. The CDR3 DNA reads TGTGCCAGCAGCTGGGGGACTAATTCCTACGAGCAGTACTTC.

The rearrangement uses TRBV10-3 and TRBJ1-1; the match to TRBD1 covers 7 bases. The CDR3 runs 14 residues. Trimming at V came to 7 bases and at J to 2 bases, leaving 7 bases not matched to a gene. Germline CDR1 is ENHRY and CDR2 is SYGVKD. DNA for the CDR3: TGTGCCATCACAAAGACAGGGTTTAACACTGAAGCTTTCTTT. Its protein is CAITKTGFNTEAFF.

The rearrangement uses TRBV6-1 and TRBJ2-1; tentatively, D is TRBD1 (6 bases). Germline CDR1 MNHNS, CDR2 SASEGT. V lost 2 bases, J lost 5 bases, and 13 bases lay in between. CDR3 size: 15 residues. The CDR3 nucleotides read TGTGCCAGCAGTGAACAGGGGACCTTTAACAATGAGCAGTTCTTC. It is translated as CASSEQGTFNNEQFF.

This CDR3 is CASSPTTLFRTEAFF. The CDR3 coding sequence is TGTGCCAGCAGCCCAACGACACTCTTCAGGACTGAAGCTTTCTTT. This sequence joins TRBV6-1 and TRBJ1-1; D is uncertain. Trimming took off 6 bases at V and 5 bases at J, with 19 bases between the two ends. Per germline, CDR1 MNHNS and CDR2 SASEGT. CDR3 length: 15 residues.

The CDR3 region has the DNA TGTGCCAGTAGAGAAACCGGGACAGCGGGGGGGCAGCCCCAGCATTTT. It yields the protein CASRETGTAGGQPQHF. This sequence joins TRBV19 and TRBJ1-5; 7 positions match TRBD1. Per germline, CDR1 LNHDA and CDR2 SQIVND (reference sequence). This CDR3 has 16 amino acids. V lost 6 bases, J lost 7 bases, and 15 bases stayed unmatched. Full variable domain (rest looked up from reference TRBV19 and TRBJ1-5): DGGITQSPKYLFRKEGQNVTLSCEQNLNHDAMYWYRQDPGQGLRLIYYSQIVNDFQKGDIAEGYSVSREKKESFPLTVTSAQKNPTAFYLCASRETGTAGGQPQHFGDGTRLSIL.

A note on this clone: This sample includes further DNA sequences coding for the same CDR3. V and J are TRBV7-9 and TRBJ2-1, with 8 bases aligning to TRBD1. Per germline, CDR1 SEHNR and CDR2 FQNEAQ (reference sequence). J lost 7 bases, V lost 5 bases, and 7 bases had no gene match. CDR3 size: 14 residues. This chain's CDR3 is CASSPGQGWNEQFF. The CDR3 nucleotides are TGTGCCAGCAGCCCCGGACAGGGATGGAATGAGCAGTTCTTC.

The chain has TRBV30 and TRBJ2-4; D not certain. Germline CDR1 is GTSNPN and CDR2 is SVGIG (reference sequence). There are 11 residues in the CDR3. Trimming pared 2 bases from V and 7 bases from J, leaving 6 bases between. This chain's CDR3 is CAWSPGNIQYF. The CDR3 DNA reads TGTGCCTGGAGTCCAGGCAACATTCAGTACTTC.

This clone appeared a few times. This chain links TRBV28 with TRBJ2-1; TRBD1 matches 10 bases. Per germline, CDR1 MDHEN and CDR2 SYDVKM. This CDR3 comprises 14 residues. J gave up 14 bases and V 6 bases, and 13 bases lay outside the gene matches. The CDR3 protein is CASRRAGQGINKFF. The CDR3 DNA reads as TGTGCCAGCAGGCGCGCGGGACAGGGGATCAATAAGTTCTTC.

J is TRBJ1-1 and V is TRBV28, with D perhaps matching TRBD1 (5 bases). The germline V and J ends were trimmed by 4 bases and 5 bases, with 14 bases remaining between them. Germline values: CDR1 MDHEN, CDR2 SYDVKM. This CDR3 has 14 amino acids. The CDR3 nucleotides read TGTGCCAGCAGTTCGACAGCCGTAGGGACTGAAGCTTTCTTT. Residues: CASSSTAVGTEAFF.

Only a few counts were recorded for this clone. This chain uses TRBV4-3 with TRBJ2-7; TRBD2 matches at 12 bases. Germline-derived CDR1 and CDR2 are LGHNA and YSLEER. V trimming: 4 bases; J trimming: 1 base; junction bases outside the gene matches: 11. The CDR3 has 18 amino acids. CDR3 nucleotide sequence: TGCGCCAGCAGCCGGTACCCCCAACTAGCGGGGGGATCCTACGAGCAGTACTTC. Encoded protein: CASSRYPQLAGGSYEQYF.

The chain has TRBV7-6 and TRBJ1-3; D remains ambiguous. V was shortened by 5 bases and J by 4 bases, with 6 bases between the two germline ends. In germline, CDR1 is SGHVS, CDR2 FNYEAQ. CDR3 length equals 12 residues. The CDR3 DNA reads as TGTGCCAGCAGCCAGGCCGGAAACACCATATATTTT. It specifies CASSQAGNTIYF.